Below, 13 T cell receptor beta chains from the same sample are listed, as sequenced in a study of T cell responses to AZD1222 COVID-19 vaccine. Using immunoSEQ multiplex PCR, the repertoire was profiled, and TCRdb retains in-frame clones only, with some absent. The table shows approximately 76,000 clones, with around four fifths occurring only once. The source material was peripheral blood, sampled on day 0 of AZD1222 vaccination. These receptors all come from an adult in good health.

This rearrangement joins TRBV3-1 (or the pseudogene TRBV3-2) to TRBJ2-1; 11 bases are a match to TRBD2. Germline CDR1 LGHDT, CDR2 YNNKEL (reference sequence). CDR3 size: 15 residues. V lost 4 bases to trimming and J lost 4 bases; unmatched junction nucleotides: 3. The CDR3 region has the DNA TGTGCCAGCAGCCCGACTAGCGGGGAGTACAATGAGCAGTTCTTC. It yields the protein CASSPTSGEYNEQFF.

This chain uses TRBV7-2 with TRBJ2-3; TRBD2 aligns across 11 bases. Germline V lookup: CDR1 SGHTA, CDR2 FQGNSA. V was clipped by 5 bases and J by 1 base; unmatched bases: 2. The CDR3 loop spans 15 amino acids. The CDR3 nucleotides read TGTGCCAGCAGCGAGGGACTAGCGGGCACAGATACGCAGTATTTT. It codes for CASSEGLAGTDTQYF.

The chain employs TRBV6-2 or TRBV6-3 and TRBJ2-7; 13 positions match TRBD2. V was clipped by 6 bases and J by 0 bases; unmatched bases: 8. This CDR3 is built from 17 residues. Germline loops: CDR1 MNHEY, CDR2 SVGEGT. The CDR3 spells CASSSTRTSGGSYEQYF. The CDR3 nucleotides read TGTGCCAGCAGCTCAACTCGGACTAGCGGGGGCTCCTACGAGCAGTACTTC.

This clone occurred a few times. The V and J genes are TRBV20-1 and TRBJ2-5, with TRBD2 matching 9 bases. Per the germline V gene, CDR1 is DFQATT and CDR2 is SNEGSKA (reference sequence). Losses at the gene ends were 3 bases for V and 5 bases for J; bases not matched to a gene: 4. The CDR3 length is 13 residues. CDR3 amino acids: CSASAGGQETQYF. CDR3 nucleotide sequence: TGCAGTGCTAGTGCGGGAGGGCAGGAGACCCAGTACTTC.

This chain links TRBV6-2 or TRBV6-3 with TRBJ1-1; 7 bases align to TRBD1. Germline CDR1 MNHEY, CDR2 SVGEGT. V was clipped by 2 bases and J by 1 base; unmatched bases: 4. The CDR3 contains 15 residues. The DNA for the CDR3 is TGTGCCAGCAGTTACACTCGACAGGGGAACACTGAAGCTTTCTTT. Translation: CASSYTRQGNTEAFF.

The CDR3 spells CASPPGADLGTGELFF. CDR3 sequence (DNA): TGTGCCAGCCCCCCTGGGGCGGACCTTGGCACCGGGGAGCTGTTTTTT. V usage is TRBV7-9 and J usage is TRBJ2-2; TRBD1 is a possible D gene (5 bases). The CDR3 is 16 amino acids. V lost 8 bases, J lost 4 bases, and 20 bases lay in between. CDR1 SEHNR and CDR2 FQNEAQ come from the germline V gene (reference sequence).

The V gene is TRBV24-1, the J gene TRBJ1-6; TRBD1 matches 8 bases. The CDR3 contains 15 residues. J gave up 9 bases and V 2 bases, and 5 bases lay outside the gene matches. Germline CDR1 is KGHDR and CDR2 is SFDVKD. The CDR3: CATSDSAGGSSPLHF. CDR3 nucleotides: TGTGCCACCAGTGATTCCGCAGGGGGCAGTTCACCCCTCCACTTT.

The V and J genes are TRBV6-6 and TRBJ1-1; D ambiguous. Trimming took off 2 bases at V and 7 bases at J, with 5 bases between the two ends. The germline V gene has CDR1 MNHNY and CDR2 SVGAGI (reference sequence). CDR3 length equals 11 residues. The CDR3 nucleotides are TGTGCCAGCAGTTACCAAGATGAAGCTTTCTTT. Protein sequence: CASSYQDEAFF.

The V gene is TRBV5-3, the J gene TRBJ1-2; D unresolved. TRBV5-3 is flagged as an ORF with uncertain function. This CDR3 comprises 17 residues. Trimming took off 3 bases at V and 3 bases at J, with 21 bases between the two ends. This CDR3 is CARSSVDRHTEDYGYTF. The CDR3 bases are TGTGCCAGAAGCTCCGTGGATCGACACACAGAGGACTATGGCTACACCTTC.

V usage is TRBV7-2 and J usage is TRBJ1-2; maybe TRBD1 (5 bases). Germline assignment: CDR1 SGHTA and CDR2 FQGNSA. The V and J ends lost 4 bases and 4 bases respectively, with 19 bases between them. This CDR3 has 16 residues. The DNA for the CDR3 is TGTGCCAGCAGCTCCGTCGGGGCGGGGTCTAGCTATGGCTACACCTTC. Translated, it gives CASSSVGAGSSYGYTF.

V and J are TRBV3-1 (or the pseudogene TRBV3-2) and TRBJ1-3, with D perhaps matching TRBD1 (5 bases). CDR1 is LGHDT and CDR2 is YNNKEL in the germline V gene (reference sequence). The CDR3 consists of 15 residues. V gave up 3 bases and J gave up 3 bases, with 12 bases separating them. The CDR3 DNA sequence: TGTGCCAGCAGCCAGAGGGGAGGTCTTGGAAACACCATATATTTT. It codes for CASSQRGGLGNTIYF.

The rearrangement joins TRBV3-1 (or the pseudogene TRBV3-2) to TRBJ2-5; no reliable D call. Germline values: CDR1 LGHDT, CDR2 YNNKEL (reference sequence). V dropped 4 bases and J dropped 5 bases, with 8 bases sitting between them. CDR3 length equals 12 residues. In nucleotides, the CDR3 is TGTGCCAGCAGCCCCGAGACCGAGACCCAGTACTTC. This codes for CASSPETETQYF.

The chain has TRBV10-1 and TRBJ2-7; unclear D gene. The germline gives CDR1 WNHNN, CDR2 SYGVQD (reference sequence). This CDR3 is 13 amino acids long. Trimming pared 10 bases from V and 4 bases from J, leaving 17 bases between. CDR3 nucleotide sequence: TGCGCCACGTCCGGTCGTGGAATATACGAGCAGTACTTC. This translates into CATSGRGIYEQYF.